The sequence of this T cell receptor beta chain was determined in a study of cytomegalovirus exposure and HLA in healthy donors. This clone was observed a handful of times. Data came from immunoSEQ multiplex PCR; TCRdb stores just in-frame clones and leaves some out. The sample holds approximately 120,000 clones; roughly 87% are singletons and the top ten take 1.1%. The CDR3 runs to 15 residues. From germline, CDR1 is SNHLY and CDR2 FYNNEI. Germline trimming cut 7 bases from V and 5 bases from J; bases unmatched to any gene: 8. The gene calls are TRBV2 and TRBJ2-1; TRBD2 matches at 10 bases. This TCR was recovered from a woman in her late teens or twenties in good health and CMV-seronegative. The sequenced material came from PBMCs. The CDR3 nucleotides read TGTGCCAGCAAGGAGCGGGAGGGCCTAAACAATGAGCAGTTCTTC. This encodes CASKEREGLNNEQFF.